This T cell receptor (beta chain) is drawn from a study of cytotoxic CD8 clonotypes in ibrutinib-treated CLL. Whole-study context: A mean of around 270,000 productive templates and just under 95,000 productive rearrangements was obtained per sample. Study-wide findings and caveats: Clonality at baseline surpassed age-matched healthy donors and tracked circulating CD8+ T-cell counts. Clonality increased with ibrutinib response but returned toward baseline at progression.

The TCR beta libraries used about 2 micrograms of genomic DNA that came from cryopreserved PBMCs. This clone appeared a few times. Its cognate antigen is unknown. Germline V gene data show CDR1 as SGHRS and CDR2 as YFSETQ. The CDR3 loop spans 15 amino acids. Losses at the gene ends were 4 bases for V and 1 base for J; bases not matched to a gene: 3. Generated by immunoSEQ multiplex PCR, the TCRdb table keeps only in-frame clones and is missing some. The sample carries 53,000 or so clones, 54% recorded once. This clonotype originated in a human donor with chronic lymphocytic leukemia. V usage is TRBV5-1 and J usage is TRBJ2-7; 12 bases line up with TRBD1. The sample was PBMCs, taken at disease progression, from a patient treated with ibrutinib. CDR3 amino acids: CASSPGQGASYEQYF. CDR3 sequence (DNA): TGCGCCAGCAGCCCGGGACAGGGGGCGTCCTACGAGCAGTACTTC.